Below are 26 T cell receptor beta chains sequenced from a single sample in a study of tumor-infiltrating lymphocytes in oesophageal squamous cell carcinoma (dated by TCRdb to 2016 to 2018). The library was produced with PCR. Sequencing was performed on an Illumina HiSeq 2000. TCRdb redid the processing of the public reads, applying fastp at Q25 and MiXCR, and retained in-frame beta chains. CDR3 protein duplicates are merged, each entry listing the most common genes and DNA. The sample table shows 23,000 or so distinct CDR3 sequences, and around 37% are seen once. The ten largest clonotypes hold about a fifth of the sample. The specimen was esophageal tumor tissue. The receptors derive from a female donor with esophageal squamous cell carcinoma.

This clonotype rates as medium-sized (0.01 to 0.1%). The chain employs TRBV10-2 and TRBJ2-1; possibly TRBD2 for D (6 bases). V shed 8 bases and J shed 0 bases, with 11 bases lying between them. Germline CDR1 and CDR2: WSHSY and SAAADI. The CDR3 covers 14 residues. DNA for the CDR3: TGCGCCAGCGCGTTCGGGAGCTCCTACAATGAGCAGTTCTTC. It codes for CASAFGSSYNEQFF.

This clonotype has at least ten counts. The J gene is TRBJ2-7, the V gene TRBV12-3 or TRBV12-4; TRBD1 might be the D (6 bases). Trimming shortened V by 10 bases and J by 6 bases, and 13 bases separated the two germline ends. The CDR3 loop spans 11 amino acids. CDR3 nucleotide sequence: TGTGCCATCCAGCAGGGGTTCGAGCAGTACTTC. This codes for CAIQQGFEQYF.

The CDR3 DNA reads as TGTGCCAGCAGCTTCTCGGGAGAGGACGAGCAGTACTTC. It specifies CASSFSGEDEQYF. The chain couples TRBV7-2 to TRBJ2-7, with TRBD2 as a possible D gene (6 bases). Trimming took off 3 bases at V and 5 bases at J, with 11 bases between the two ends. The CDR3 spans 13 residues. CDR1 and CDR2 from the germline V gene are SGHTA and FQGNSA. Full variable domain (missing parts from reference TRBV7-2 and TRBJ2-7): GAGVSQSPSNKVTEKGKDVELRCDPISGHTALYWYRQSLGQGLEFLIYFQGNSAPDKSGLPSDRFSAERTGGSVSTLTIQRTQQEDSAVYLCASSFSGEDEQYFGPGTRLTVT.

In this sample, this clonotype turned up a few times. The CDR3 loop is CASRPGLAGATQYF. CDR3 nucleotides: TGTGCCAGCAGGCCGGGACTAGCGGGAGCAACCCAGTACTTC. The chain carries TRBV27 and TRBJ2-5, with 14 bases aligning to TRBD2. J gave up 8 bases and V 6 bases, and 5 bases lay outside the gene matches. Germline V gene lookup returns CDR1 MNHEY and CDR2 SMNVEV (reference sequence). The CDR3 extends over 14 amino acids.

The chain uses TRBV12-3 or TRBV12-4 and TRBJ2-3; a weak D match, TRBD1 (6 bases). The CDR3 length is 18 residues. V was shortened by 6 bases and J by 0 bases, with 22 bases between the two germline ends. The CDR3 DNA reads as TGTGCCAGCAGACCGGGACACCTTAGGTCCTCTAGCACAGATACGCAGTATTTT. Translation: CASRPGHLRSSSTDTQYF.

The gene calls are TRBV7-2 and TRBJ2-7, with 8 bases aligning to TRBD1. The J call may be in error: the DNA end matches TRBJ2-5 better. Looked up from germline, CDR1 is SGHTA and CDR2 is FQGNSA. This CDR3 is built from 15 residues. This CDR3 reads CAIALQGARQETQYF. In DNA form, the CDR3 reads TGTGCCATCGCACTTCAGGGGGCGAGACAAGAGACCCAGTACTTC.

This chain's CDR3 is CASSHTGGLNTEAFF. The CDR3 DNA is TGTGCCAGCAGCCACACCGGGGGGCTGAACACTGAAGCTTTCTTT. This chain joins TRBV7-3 and TRBJ1-1, with D perhaps matching TRBD1 (6 bases). The CDR3 runs 15 residues. Trimming took off 5 bases at V and 0 bases at J, with 13 bases between the two ends. Germline assignment: CDR1 SGHTA and CDR2 FQGTGA.

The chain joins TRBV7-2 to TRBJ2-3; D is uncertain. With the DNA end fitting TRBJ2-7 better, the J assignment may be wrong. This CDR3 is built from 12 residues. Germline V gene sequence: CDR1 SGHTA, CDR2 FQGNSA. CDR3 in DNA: TGTGCCAGCAGCTTAGGATTTGGTGAGCAGTACTTC. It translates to CASSLGFGEQYF.

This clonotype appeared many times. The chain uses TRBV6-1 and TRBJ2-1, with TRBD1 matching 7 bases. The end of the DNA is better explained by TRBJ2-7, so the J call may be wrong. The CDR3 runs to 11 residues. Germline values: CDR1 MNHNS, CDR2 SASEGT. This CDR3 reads CASSGGQEQYF. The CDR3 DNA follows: TGTGCCAGCAGTGGGGGACAGGAGCAGTACTTC.

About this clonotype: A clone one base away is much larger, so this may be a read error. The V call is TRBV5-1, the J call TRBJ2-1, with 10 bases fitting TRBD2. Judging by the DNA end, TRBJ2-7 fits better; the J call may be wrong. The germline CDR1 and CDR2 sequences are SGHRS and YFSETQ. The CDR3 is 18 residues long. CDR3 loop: CASSLVGASGGTYNEQYF. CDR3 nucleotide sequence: TGCGCCAGCAGCTTGGTCGGGGCTAGCGGGGGTACCTACAATGAGCAGTACTTC.

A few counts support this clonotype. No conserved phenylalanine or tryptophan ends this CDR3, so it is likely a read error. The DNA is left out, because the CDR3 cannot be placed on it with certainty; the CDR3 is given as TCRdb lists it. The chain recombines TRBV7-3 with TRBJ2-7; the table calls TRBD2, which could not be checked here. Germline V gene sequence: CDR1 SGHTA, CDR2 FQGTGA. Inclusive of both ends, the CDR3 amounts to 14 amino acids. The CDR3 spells CASSFGGPGYTFGS.

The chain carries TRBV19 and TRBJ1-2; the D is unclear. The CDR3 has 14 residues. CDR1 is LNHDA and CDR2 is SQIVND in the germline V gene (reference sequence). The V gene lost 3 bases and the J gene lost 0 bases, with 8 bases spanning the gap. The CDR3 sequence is CASSIGPANYGYTF. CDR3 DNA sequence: TGTGCCAGTAGTATCGGGCCCGCTAACTATGGCTACACCTTC. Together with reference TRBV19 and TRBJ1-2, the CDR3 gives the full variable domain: DGGITQSPKYLFRKEGQNVTLSCEQNLNHDAMYWYRQDPGQGLRLIYYSQIVNDFQKGDIAEGYSVSREKKESFPLTVTSAQKNPTAFYLCASSIGPANYGYTFGSGTRLTVV.

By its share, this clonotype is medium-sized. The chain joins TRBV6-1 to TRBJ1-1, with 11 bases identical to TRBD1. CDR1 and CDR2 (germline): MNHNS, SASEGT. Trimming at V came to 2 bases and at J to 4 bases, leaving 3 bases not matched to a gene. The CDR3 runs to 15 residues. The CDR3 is CASSEWGQGGTEAFF. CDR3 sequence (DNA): TGTGCCAGCAGTGAATGGGGACAGGGGGGCACTGAAGCTTTCTTT.

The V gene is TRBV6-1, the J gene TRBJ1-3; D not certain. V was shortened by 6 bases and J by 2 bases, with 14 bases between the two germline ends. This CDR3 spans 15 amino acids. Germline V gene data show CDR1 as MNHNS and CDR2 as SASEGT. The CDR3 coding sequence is TGTGCCAGCAGCCTATACATGTCGGCTGGAAACACCATATATTTT. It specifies CASSLYMSAGNTIYF.

CDR3 DNA sequence: TGTGCCAGCAGACAGGACAGTGGCCAAGAGACCCAGTACTTC. This encodes CASRQDSGQETQYF. This chain links TRBV7-3 with TRBJ2-7; possible D gene TRBD1, 6 bases. The tail of the sequence fits TRBJ2-5 better, so the J call may be wrong. Germline CDR1 is SGHTA and CDR2 is FQGTGA. The CDR3 totals 14 residues.

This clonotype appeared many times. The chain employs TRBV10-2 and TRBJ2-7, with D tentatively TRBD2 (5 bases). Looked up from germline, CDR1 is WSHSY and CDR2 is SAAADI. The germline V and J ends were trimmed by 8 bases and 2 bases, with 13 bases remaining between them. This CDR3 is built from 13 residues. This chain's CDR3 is CASSWTGAYEQYF. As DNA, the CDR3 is TGCGCCAGCTCCTGGACTGGGGCCTACGAGCAGTACTTC.

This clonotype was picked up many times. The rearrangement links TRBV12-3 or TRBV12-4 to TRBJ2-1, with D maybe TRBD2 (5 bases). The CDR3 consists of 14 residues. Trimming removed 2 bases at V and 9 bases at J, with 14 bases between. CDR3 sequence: CASSLSNSRVEQFF. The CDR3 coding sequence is TGTGCCAGCAGTTTAAGTAACTCGCGGGTTGAGCAGTTCTTC.

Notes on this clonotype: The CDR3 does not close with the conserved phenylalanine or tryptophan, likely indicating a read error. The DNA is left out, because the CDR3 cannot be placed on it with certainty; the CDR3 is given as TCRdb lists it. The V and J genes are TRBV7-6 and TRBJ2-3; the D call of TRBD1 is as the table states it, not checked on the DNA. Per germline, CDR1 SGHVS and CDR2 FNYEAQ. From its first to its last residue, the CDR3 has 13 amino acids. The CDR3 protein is CASSLTLGGELYS.

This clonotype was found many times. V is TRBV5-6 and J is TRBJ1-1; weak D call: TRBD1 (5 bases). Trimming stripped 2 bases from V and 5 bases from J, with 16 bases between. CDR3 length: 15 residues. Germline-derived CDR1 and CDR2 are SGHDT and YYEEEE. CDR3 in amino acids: CASSFLLPQGTEAFF. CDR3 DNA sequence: TGTGCCAGCAGCTTTCTCCTACCTCAGGGAACTGAAGCTTTCTTT.

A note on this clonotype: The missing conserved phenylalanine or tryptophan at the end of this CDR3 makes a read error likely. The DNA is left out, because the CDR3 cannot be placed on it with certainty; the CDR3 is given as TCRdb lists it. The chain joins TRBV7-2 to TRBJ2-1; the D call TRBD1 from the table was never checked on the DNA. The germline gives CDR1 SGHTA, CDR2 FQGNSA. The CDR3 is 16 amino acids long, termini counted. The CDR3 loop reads CASSSGQGHYEQYFGA.

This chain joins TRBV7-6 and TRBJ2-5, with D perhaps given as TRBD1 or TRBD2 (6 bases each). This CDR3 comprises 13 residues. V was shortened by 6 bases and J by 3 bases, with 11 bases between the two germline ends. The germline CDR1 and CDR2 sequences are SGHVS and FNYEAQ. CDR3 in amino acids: CASSLRGEETQYF. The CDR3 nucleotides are TGTGCCAGCAGTTTAAGGGGGGAAGAGACCCAGTACTTC.

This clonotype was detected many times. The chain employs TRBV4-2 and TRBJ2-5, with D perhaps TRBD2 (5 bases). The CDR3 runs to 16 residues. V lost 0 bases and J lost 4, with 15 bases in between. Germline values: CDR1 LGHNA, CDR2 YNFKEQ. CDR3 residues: CASSQEGWEPGETQYF. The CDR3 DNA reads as TGTGCCAGCAGCCAAGAGGGGTGGGAGCCTGGAGAGACCCAGTACTTC.

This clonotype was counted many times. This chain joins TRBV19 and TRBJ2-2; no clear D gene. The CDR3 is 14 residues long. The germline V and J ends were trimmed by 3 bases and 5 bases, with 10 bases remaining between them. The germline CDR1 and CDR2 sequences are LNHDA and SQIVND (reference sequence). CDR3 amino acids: CASSITSRTGELFF. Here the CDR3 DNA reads TGTGCCAGTAGTATTACATCGAGGACCGGGGAGCTGTTTTTT.

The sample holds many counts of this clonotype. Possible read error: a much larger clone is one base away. The chain's CDR3 is CASSFSDGELYF. Written as DNA, the CDR3 is TGTGCCAGCAGCTTCAGTGACGGGGAGCTGTATTTT. The chain couples TRBV7-9 to TRBJ2-3, with D possibly TRBD2 on 5 matching bases. V gave up 3 bases and J gave up 14 bases, with 15 bases separating them. The CDR3 runs 12 residues. CDR1 and CDR2 from the germline V gene are SEHNR and FQNEAQ (reference sequence).

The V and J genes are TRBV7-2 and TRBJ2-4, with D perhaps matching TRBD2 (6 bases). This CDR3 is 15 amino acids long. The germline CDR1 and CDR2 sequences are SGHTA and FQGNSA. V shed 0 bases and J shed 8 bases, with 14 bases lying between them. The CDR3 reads CASSLAGTGGDIQYF. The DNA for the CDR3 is TGTGCCAGCAGCTTAGCGGGGACTGGGGGTGACATTCAGTACTTC.

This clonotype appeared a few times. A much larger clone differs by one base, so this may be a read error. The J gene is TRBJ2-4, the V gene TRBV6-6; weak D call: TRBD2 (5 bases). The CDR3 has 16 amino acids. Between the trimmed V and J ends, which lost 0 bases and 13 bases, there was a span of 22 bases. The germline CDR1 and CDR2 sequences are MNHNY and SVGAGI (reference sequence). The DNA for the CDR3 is TGTGCCAGCAGTTACTCGAGAACGGGATCCTACAATGAGCAGTACTTC. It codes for CASSYSRTGSYNEQYF.